Listed here are 21 T cell receptor beta chains from one sample, sequenced in a study of post-analysis software for immune sequencing data. Study-wide results and caveats: Five or six TRBV segments, TRBV5-6, TRBV5-1 and TRBV20-1 among them, were found more frequent in patients than controls.

No antigen has been identified for these receptors. Incorporated into the TCR beta cDNA libraries were unique molecular identifiers, which served to reduce PCR and sequencing biases. Each CDR3 protein gets one entry after TCRdb re-called the PCR reads with MiXCR. The sample lists approximately 730,000 distinct CDR3 sequences; around 46% were seen once. The specimen sequenced was blood. The receptors derive from a girl aged 10 to 17 with multiple sclerosis.

This clonotype was found once. V and J are TRBV10-3 and TRBJ2-1; 9 bases are shared with TRBD2. The trim removed 1 base at V and 8 bases at J, leaving 30 bases unmatched. This CDR3 has 23 amino acids. CDR1 and CDR2 (germline): ENHRY, SYGVKD. This CDR3 reads CAISELGGFWQDAGSGSLDEQFF. As DNA, the CDR3 is TGTGCCATCAGTGAGTTGGGGGGGTTTTGGCAGGACGCCGGTAGCGGGAGTCTGGATGAGCAGTTCTTC.

The chain combines TRBV6-6 with TRBJ2-3; TRBD2 agrees at 12 bases. V shed 5 bases, J shed 4 bases, and the junction held 4 bases outside the gene matches. The CDR3 sequence is 15 residues long. Per the germline V gene, CDR1 is MNHNY and CDR2 is SVGAGI (reference sequence). Written as DNA, the CDR3 is TGTGCCAGCAGTAGAGGGACTAGCGGGTCAGATACGCAGTATTTT. This sequence encodes CASSRGTSGSDTQYF.

J is TRBJ2-1 and V is TRBV12-3 or TRBV12-4; D is undetermined. V was cut by 7 bases and J by 8 bases, with 12 bases left in between. This CDR3 contains 12 residues. The CDR3 sequence: CASTLLGYEQFF. DNA of the CDR3: TGTGCCAGCACCTTATTAGGCTATGAGCAGTTCTTC.

The rearrangement links TRBV11-2 to TRBJ2-1; D perhaps matches TRBD2 (7 bases). V lost 5 bases and J 9 bases, leaving 11 bases between the germline ends. CDR3 size: 12 residues. Germline V gene data show CDR1 as SGHAT and CDR2 as FQNNGV. The CDR3 loop is CASSIRGGEQFF. In nucleotides, the CDR3 is TGTGCCAGCAGCATAAGGGGGGGTGAGCAGTTCTTC.

The gene calls are TRBV9 and TRBJ2-3; D is possibly TRBD1 or TRBD2 (5 bases each). This CDR3 region has 16 residues. The V end was cut by 0 bases, the J end by 1 base, with 12 bases between. In germline, CDR1 is SGDLS, CDR2 YYNGEE. The CDR3 region is CASSVGEGRRTDTQYF. CDR3 nucleotides: TGTGCCAGCAGCGTAGGTGAGGGACGCCGCACAGATACGCAGTATTTT.

In this sample, this clonotype turned up a few times. CDR3 protein: CASSPGIRLSYEQYF. For the CDR3, the DNA is TGCGCCAGCAGCCCCGGGATCCGCCTTTCCTACGAGCAGTACTTC. The chain combines TRBV4-1 with TRBJ2-7; possible D gene TRBD2, 5 bases. This CDR3 has 15 residues. Deletions cut 4 bases from V and 1 base from J, with 14 bases between. Germline CDR1 reads MGHRA; CDR2 reads YSYEKL.

This clonotype has a handful of counts. The chain joins TRBV12-3 or TRBV12-4 to TRBJ1-5; D perhaps matches TRBD1 (5 bases). Trimming pared 2 bases from V and 6 bases from J, leaving 11 bases between. CDR3 size: 14 residues. CDR3 sequence: CASSLRHGGQPQHF. The CDR3 coding sequence is TGTGCCAGCAGTTTACGACATGGGGGTCAGCCCCAGCATTTT.

This clonotype was seen a few times. The chain couples TRBV20-1 to TRBJ2-7, with a possible D match to TRBD2 (6 bases). V gave up 2 bases and J gave up 5 bases, with 25 bases separating them. Germline V gives CDR1 DFQATT, CDR2 SNEGSKA (reference sequence). This CDR3 is 17 amino acids long. The CDR3 nucleotides read TGCAGTGCTAGACTAGGTATCGGGACCGGGAGTATCGACGAGCAGTACTTC. Translation gives CSARLGIGTGSIDEQYF.

The chain combines TRBV6-1 with TRBJ2-5, with 7 bases identical to TRBD1. V trimming: 1 base; J trimming: 4 bases; junction bases outside the gene matches: 21. The V gene's germline CDR1 is MNHNS and CDR2 SASEGT. This CDR3 contains 20 residues. The CDR3 DNA reads as TGTGCCAGCAGTGAAGTTGGAGTCGATTACCGTCAGACAGGGCGAGAGACCCAGTACTTC. Its translation: CASSEVGVDYRQTGRETQYF.

This sequence joins TRBV7-9 and TRBJ2-6; D is uncertain. The CDR3 has 15 residues. V lost 7 bases and J 1 base, leaving 11 bases between the germline ends. Germline-derived CDR1 and CDR2 are SEHNR and FQNEAQ (reference sequence). CDR3 residues: CASKPLQSGANVLTF. Here the CDR3 DNA reads TGTGCCAGCAAACCCCTCCAATCTGGGGCCAACGTCCTGACTTTC.

This clonotype was counted only a few times. The V gene is TRBV5-1, the J gene TRBJ2-2; D ambiguous. This CDR3 region has 12 residues. CDR1 is SGHRS, CDR2 YFSETQ, per germline. V lost 1 base to trimming and J lost 4 bases, with 2 bases between them. This CDR3 reads CASSLLTGELFF. DNA for the CDR3: TGCGCCAGCAGCTTGCTCACCGGGGAGCTGTTTTTT.

The chain recombines TRBV6-2 or TRBV6-3 with TRBJ2-1; 7 bases fit TRBD2. Germline CDR1 reads MNHEY; CDR2 reads SVGEGT. The CDR3 runs 11 residues. Trimming at V came to 6 bases and at J to 9 bases, leaving 2 bases not matched to a gene. DNA of the CDR3: TGTGCCAGCAGGACTAGCTTTGAGCAGTTCTTC. Residues: CASRTSFEQFF.

The V gene is TRBV24-1, the J gene TRBJ2-1; 10 bases are a match to TRBD2. The V gene end was trimmed by 4 bases and the J gene end by 5 bases; junction bases not matched to a gene: 7. This CDR3 comprises 16 residues. The V gene's germline CDR1 is KGHDR and CDR2 SFDVKD. As DNA, the CDR3 is TGTGCCACCAGTGACCCAGGGACTAGCGTAAACAATGAGCAGTTCTTC. This encodes CATSDPGTSVNNEQFF.

This clonotype appeared a few times. This sequence joins TRBV6-2 or TRBV6-3 and TRBJ2-1; TRBD1 is a possible D gene (5 bases). Germline lookup yields CDR1 MNHEY and CDR2 SVGEGT. Trimming shortened V by 6 bases and J by 0 bases, and 12 bases separated the two germline ends. The CDR3 runs to 15 residues. The CDR3 bases are TGTGCCAGCAGCAAGGGGCTCAGCTCCTACAATGAGCAGTTCTTC. Residues: CASSKGLSSYNEQFF.

The V call is TRBV11-3, the J call TRBJ2-3; TRBD2 might be the D (7 bases). Trimming cost V 8 bases and J 1 base, with 10 bases left between them. The germline CDR1 and CDR2 sequences are SGHNT and YENEEA. The CDR3 has 13 amino acids. The CDR3 bases are TGTGCCAGCCAGGGGAGGGGCACAGATACGCAGTATTTT. Translated: CASQGRGTDTQYF.

The chain uses TRBV4-1 and TRBJ2-3; D is possibly TRBD2 (5 bases). The ends were cut back, 3 bases at V and 1 base at J, with 14 bases in the middle. The CDR3 is 16 amino acids. CDR1 MGHRA and CDR2 YSYEKL come from the germline V gene. CDR3 sequence: CASSQPTSGGTDTQYF. Written as DNA, the CDR3 is TGCGCCAGCAGCCAGCCGACGAGCGGAGGCACAGATACGCAGTATTTT.

This chain joins TRBV20-1 and TRBJ2-1, with TRBD1 as a possible D gene (6 bases). The CDR3 is made up of 17 amino acids. Trimming removed 6 bases at V and 3 bases at J, with 24 bases between. The germline CDR1 and CDR2 sequences are DFQATT and SNEGSKA (reference sequence). The DNA for the CDR3 is TGCAGTGCGGACGGACAGACAGACAAATCCTACTACAATGAGCAGTTCTTC. Residues: CSADGQTDKSYYNEQFF.

The CDR3 DNA sequence: TGTGCCAGCAGCTTAAGCACCACGGGTGGTGAAGCTTTCTTT. Protein product: CASSLSTTGGEAFF. This sequence joins TRBV7-3 and TRBJ1-1, with D unresolved. With 1 base removed from V and 7 bases from J, the gap between germline ends came to 13 bases. This CDR3 has 14 amino acids. CDR1 SGHTA and CDR2 FQGTGA come from the germline V gene.

The chain couples TRBV10-3 to TRBJ2-3; maybe TRBD1 (5 bases). The CDR3 covers 15 residues. V was trimmed by 3 bases and J by 6 bases, leaving 16 bases between them. Germline assignment: CDR1 ENHRY and CDR2 SYGVKD. The CDR3 DNA sequence: TGTGCCATCAGTGATCAGGGATCCCTCCTGGATACGCAGTATTTT. Translation: CAISDQGSLLDTQYF.

The V gene is TRBV4-1, the J gene TRBJ2-7; D not resolved. The CDR3 extends over 16 amino acids. Trimming stripped 3 bases from V and 2 bases from J, with 17 bases between. Germline values: CDR1 MGHRA, CDR2 YSYEKL. The CDR3 DNA follows: TGCGCCAGCAGCCACGAAGGGTTGGGCAGGCCCTACGAGCAGTACTTC. It encodes CASSHEGLGRPYEQYF.

V gene TRBV5-1 combines with J gene TRBJ2-1, with D possibly being TRBD1 or TRBD2 (6 bases each). CDR1 is SGHRS and CDR2 is YFSETQ in the germline V gene. Trimming took off 0 bases at V and 5 bases at J, with 21 bases between the two ends. CDR3 length: 18 amino acids. The CDR3 loop is CASSLGGTLVGGHNEQFF. The CDR3 bases are TGCGCCAGCAGCTTGGGGGGGACTCTAGTAGGGGGACACAATGAGCAGTTCTTC.